This T cell receptor (beta chain) was retrieved from a study of OX40 agonist ivuxolimab in advanced cancers. Study-wide background: Around 40% of patients had received prior checkpoint inhibitor therapy.

Trimming pared 3 bases from V and 8 bases from J, leaving 16 bases between. Per the germline V gene, CDR1 is LNHDA and CDR2 is SQIVND (reference sequence). The CDR3 sequence is 15 residues long. Produced via immunoSEQ multiplex PCR; TCRdb's table is partial and in-frame only. The sample comprises under 85,000 clones, about 87% of which are singletons, and around 2.5% rests with the top ten. Comments on this clone: Its antigen is still unknown.

General observations from the study: Patients who responded partially at 0.1-3.0 mg/kg showed clonal expansion ranking among the lowest. Part of the nonresponder group also had normalized T-cell clonal expansion that was low.

Source: CD4+ or CD8+ T cells sorted from blood, taken in a trial of the OX40 agonist ivuxolimab. The sequence was collected from an adult with an advanced solid tumor such as melanoma, head and neck, liver or kidney cancer. The chain employs TRBV19 and TRBJ1-4; D may be TRBD1 (5 bases). The CDR3 sequence is CASSIQGAWVEKLFF. CDR3 nucleotides: TGTGCCAGTAGTATCCAGGGTGCGTGGGTGGAAAAACTGTTTTTT.